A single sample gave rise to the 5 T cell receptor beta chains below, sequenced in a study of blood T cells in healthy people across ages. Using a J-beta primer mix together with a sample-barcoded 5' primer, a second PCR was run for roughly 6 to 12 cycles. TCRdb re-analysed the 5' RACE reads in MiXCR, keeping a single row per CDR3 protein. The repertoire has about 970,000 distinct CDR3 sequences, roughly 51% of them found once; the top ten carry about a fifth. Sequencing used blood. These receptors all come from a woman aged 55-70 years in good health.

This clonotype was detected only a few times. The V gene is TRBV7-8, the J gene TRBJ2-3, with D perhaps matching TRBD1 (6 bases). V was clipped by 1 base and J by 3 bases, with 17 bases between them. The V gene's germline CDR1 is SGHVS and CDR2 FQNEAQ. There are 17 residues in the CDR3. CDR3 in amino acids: CASSLVGGDTPTDTQYF. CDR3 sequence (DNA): TGTGCCAGCAGCTTAGTAGGGGGAGACACTCCAACAGATACGCAGTATTTT.

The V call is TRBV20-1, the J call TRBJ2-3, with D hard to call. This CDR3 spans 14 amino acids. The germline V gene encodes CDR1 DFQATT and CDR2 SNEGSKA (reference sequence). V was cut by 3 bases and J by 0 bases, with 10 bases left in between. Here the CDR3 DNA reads TGCAGTGCTAGGGGTAGGGTTAGCACAGATACGCAGTATTTT. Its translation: CSARGRVSTDTQYF.

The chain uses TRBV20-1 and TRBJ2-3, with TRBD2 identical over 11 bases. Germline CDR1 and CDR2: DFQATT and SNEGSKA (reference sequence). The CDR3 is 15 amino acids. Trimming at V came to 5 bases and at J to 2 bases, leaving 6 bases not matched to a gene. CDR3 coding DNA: TGCAGTGCTTTTTCGACTAGCGGGAACACAGATACGCAGTATTTT. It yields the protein CSAFSTSGNTDTQYF.

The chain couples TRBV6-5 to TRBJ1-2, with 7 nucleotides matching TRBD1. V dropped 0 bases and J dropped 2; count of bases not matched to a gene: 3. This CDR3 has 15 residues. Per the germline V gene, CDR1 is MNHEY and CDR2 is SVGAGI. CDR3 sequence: CASSYSTGQNYGYTF. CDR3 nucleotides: TGTGCCAGCAGTTACTCCACGGGACAGAACTATGGCTACACCTTC.

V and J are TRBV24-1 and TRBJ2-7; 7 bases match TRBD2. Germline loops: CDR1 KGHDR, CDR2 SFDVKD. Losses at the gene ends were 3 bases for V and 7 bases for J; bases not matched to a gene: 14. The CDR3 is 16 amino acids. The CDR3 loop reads CATSDASGTKTGEQYF. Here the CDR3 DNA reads TGTGCCACCAGTGATGCATCCGGGACTAAAACGGGTGAGCAGTACTTC.